The T cell receptor (beta chain) described here comes from a study of patients and donors after allogeneic stem cell transplantation. TCRdb re-called the RT-PCR reads through MiXCR, storing one row per CDR3 protein. This table has about a million distinct CDR3 sequences, 15% to 20% appearing once. This clonotype was observed many times. Trimming took 2 bases from V and 4 from J, leaving 14 bases between them. CDR3 size: 15 residues. The rearrangement links TRBV12-3 or TRBV12-4 to TRBJ1-1; maybe TRBD1 (6 bases). Material for sequencing was blood, either unsorted or a sorted T cell fraction (not recorded which). The sequence derives from a human donor who was either an allogeneic HSCT recipient or a stem cell or donor lymphocyte infusion donor (not recorded which). It is not recorded whose cells these are; they may come from a transplant donor. Here the CDR3 reads CASSLRRGLGTEAFF. The CDR3 coding sequence is TGTGCCAGCAGTTTAAGACGGGGGCTCGGCACTGAAGCTTTCTTT.